A selection of T cell receptor beta chains follows, all from one sample in a study of identifying expanded T cells in peripheral blood. Repertoires were generated with immunoSEQ multiplex PCR, while TCRdb's copy carries only in-frame clones and drops some. Here the sample spans 100,000 to 150,000 clones, approximately 86% being singletons. Input material: blood. These receptors originate from a person aged 18 to 70 in good health. Both conserved end residues are part of each CDR3. A D gene is named only where the DNA matches it firmly. Expanded clones are given a class, and other clones once, few, many or no size at all.

clone size: -
V gene: TRBV19
D gene: -
J gene: TRBJ1-2
CDR3 protein: CASSIGWTADGYTF
CDR3 DNA: TGTGCCAGTAGTATTGGGTGGACAGCCGATGGCTACACCTTC

clone size: once
V gene: TRBV11-2
D gene: -
J gene: TRBJ1-1
CDR3 protein: CASSLLNQNTEAFF
CDR3 DNA: TGTGCCAGCAGCTTGTTGAATCAGAACACTGAAGCTTTCTTT

clone size: -
V gene: TRBV7-9
D gene: TRBD1
J gene: TRBJ1-1
CDR3 protein: CASSPILLGQGTNVAFF
CDR3 DNA: TGTGCCAGCAGCCCAATATTACTCGGACAGGGGACTAATGTAGCTTTCTTT

clone size: -
V gene: TRBV6-5
D gene: TRBD1
J gene: TRBJ1-1
CDR3 protein: CASSTTGGWNTEAFF
CDR3 DNA: TGTGCCAGCAGTACCACAGGGGGCTGGAACACTGAAGCTTTCTTT

clone size: -
V gene: TRBV27
D gene: -
J gene: TRBJ2-2
CDR3 protein: CASSPIRVGRTGELFF
CDR3 DNA: TGTGCCAGCAGTCCCATTCGTGTGGGACGCACCGGGGAGCTGTTTTTT

clone size: -
V gene: TRBV7-9
D gene: TRBD2
J gene: TRBJ2-7
CDR3 protein: CASSLREGPGEQYF
CDR3 DNA: TGTGCCAGCAGCTTAAGGGAGGGACCGGGTGAGCAGTACTTC

clone size: -
V gene: TRBV9
D gene: -
J gene: TRBJ2-2
CDR3 protein: CASSGLDWDGELFF
CDR3 DNA: TGTGCCAGCAGCGGCCTGGATTGGGACGGGGAGCTGTTTTTT

clone size: few
V gene: TRBV29-1
D gene: TRBD1
J gene: TRBJ2-7
CDR3 protein: CSAGGQGYEQYF
CDR3 DNA: TGCAGCGCCGGGGGACAGGGCTACGAGCAGTACTTC

clone size: -
V gene: TRBV30
D gene: -
J gene: TRBJ2-1
CDR3 protein: CAWSGLLGLDNEQFF
CDR3 DNA: TGTGCCTGGAGTGGACTCTTGGGGTTGGACAATGAGCAGTTCTTC

clone size: -
V gene: TRBV2
D gene: -
J gene: TRBJ1-5
CDR3 protein: CASSEKELLNQPQHF
CDR3 DNA: TGTGCCAGCAGTGAGAAGGAACTACTCAATCAGCCCCAGCATTTT

clone size: few
V gene: TRBV4-1
D gene: TRBD1
J gene: TRBJ2-7
CDR3 protein: CASSLTGTGGGYEQYF
CDR3 DNA: TGCGCCAGCAGCCTCACCGGGACAGGGGGCGGGTACGAGCAGTACTTC

clone size: -
V gene: TRBV6-1
D gene: -
J gene: TRBJ2-3
CDR3 protein: CASSEGPGTPPDTQYF
CDR3 DNA: TGTGCCAGCAGTGAAGGGCCCGGGACCCCCCCGGATACGCAGTATTTT

clone size: once
V gene: TRBV6-6
D gene: -
J gene: TRBJ2-3
CDR3 protein: CAIHGQISSTDTQYF
CDR3 DNA: TGTGCCATCCACGGACAGATCTCTAGCACAGATACGCAGTATTTT

clone size: -
V gene: TRBV6-5
D gene: -
J gene: TRBJ1-2
CDR3 protein: CASSEVFETLGYTF
CDR3 DNA: TGTGCCAGCAGTGAGGTATTCGAGACTTTGGGCTACACCTTC

clone size: -
V gene: TRBV23-1
D gene: TRBD2
J gene: TRBJ2-1
CDR3 protein: CASSDGLAGVNEQFF
CDR3 DNA: TGCGCCAGCAGTGACGGACTAGCGGGGGTTAATGAGCAGTTCTTC

clone size: once
V gene: TRBV7-9
D gene: TRBD1
J gene: TRBJ2-6
CDR3 protein: CASSRVQGENGANVLTF
CDR3 DNA: TGTGCCAGCAGTCGAGTACAGGGGGAAAATGGGGCCAACGTCCTGACTTTC

clone size: -
V gene: TRBV14
D gene: TRBD1
J gene: TRBJ1-4
CDR3 protein: CASSHSTGTDNEKLFF
CDR3 DNA: TGTGCCAGCAGCCACTCAACGGGGACAGATAATGAAAAACTGTTTTTT

clone size: once
V gene: TRBV7-9
D gene: -
J gene: TRBJ1-2
CDR3 protein: CASNRIDNPNYGYTF
CDR3 DNA: TGTGCCAGCAACCGGATAGACAACCCTAACTATGGCTACACCTTC

clone size: -
V gene: TRBV18
D gene: TRBD1
J gene: TRBJ1-2
CDR3 protein: CASSPALVGSGTGAGYTF
CDR3 DNA: TGTGCCAGCTCACCAGCTCTAGTAGGATCAGGGACAGGGGCCGGCTACACCTTC

clone size: few
V gene: TRBV5-1
D gene: -
J gene: TRBJ1-2
CDR3 protein: CASSLVSGDGYTF
CDR3 DNA: TGCGCCAGCAGCTTGGTTTCAGGGGACGGCTACACCTTC

clone size: -
V gene: TRBV9
D gene: TRBD2
J gene: TRBJ2-1
CDR3 protein: CASSVLAGEGHNEQFF
CDR3 DNA: TGTGCCAGCAGCGTCTTAGCGGGAGAGGGGCACAATGAGCAGTTCTTC

clone size: -
V gene: TRBV30
D gene: TRBD1
J gene: TRBJ1-5
CDR3 protein: CAWGRRDRTNQPQHF
CDR3 DNA: TGTGCCTGGGGACGACGGGACAGAACCAATCAGCCCCAGCATTTT

clone size: once
V gene: TRBV11-2
D gene: -
J gene: TRBJ2-7
CDR3 protein: CASIPHLRENEQYF
CDR3 DNA: TGTGCCAGCATCCCTCACTTGAGGGAAAACGAGCAGTACTTC

clone size: -
V gene: TRBV28
D gene: -
J gene: TRBJ2-1
CDR3 protein: CASSPRGEQFF
CDR3 DNA: TGTGCCAGCAGTCCACGGGGGGAGCAGTTCTTC

clone size: -
V gene: TRBV14
D gene: -
J gene: TRBJ1-3
CDR3 protein: CASSQEDTIYF
CDR3 DNA: TGTGCCAGCAGCCAAGAGGACACCATATATTTT